This is a list of T cell receptor beta chains from one sample in a study of a mutant IDH1 vaccine in newly diagnosed glioma. No antigens are known for them. The protocol was immunoSEQ multiplex PCR, while the TCRdb copy is restricted to in-frame clones and leaves out a portion. Of some 120,000 clones listed, around three quarters are singletons. The source was PBMCs, collected from a glioma patient whose treatment included an IDH1 peptide vaccine. The receptors shown here come from a man in his forties with glioma. Each CDR3 is given with its conserved first and last residue. A D gene is named only where the DNA matches it firmly. Not all rows give a size; the values are once, few, many and, for expanded clones, a class.

TRBV29-1,TRBJ2-7,NA,NA,TGCAGCGTTGAAGATCCGACAGGGCGGGATTCCTACGAGCAGTACTTC,CSVEDPTGRDSYEQYF
TRBV7-9,TRBJ2-5,NA,NA,TGTGCCAGCAGCTTAGAAGCTAGTCGGACGGGGACCCAGTACTTC,CASSLEASRTGTQYF
TRBV4-1,TRBJ1-1,NA,NA,TGCGCCAGCAGCCAAGATTCACAGGTTTTCTCCGAAGCTTTCTTT,CASSQDSQVFSEAFF
TRBV19,TRBJ2-1,NA,NA,TGTGCCACCCGGAGGGTGGGGTCCAATGAGCAGTTCTTC,CATRRVGSNEQFF
TRBV30,TRBJ2-7,NA,TRBD2,TGTGCCTTACGGGGGGGGAGCTCCTACGAGCAGTACTTC,CALRGGSSYEQYF
TRBV19,TRBJ1-5,few,NA,TGTGCCAGTACCTTCGATGCGGGCAATCAGCCCCAGCATTTT,CASTFDAGNQPQHF
TRBV4-1,TRBJ1-5,few,NA,TGCGCCAGCAGCCCCCAGGCTGGGGGCATAGATCAGCCCCAGCATTTT,CASSPQAGGIDQPQHF
TRBV7-9,TRBJ2-5,few,TRBD2,TGTGCCAGCAGCCGCAATAGCGGGACTGAGACCCAGTACTTC,CASSRNSGTETQYF
TRBV29-1,TRBJ2-4,few,TRBD1,TGCAGCGTTGGAACAGGGGGAAAAAAAAACATTCAGTACTTC,CSVGTGGKKNIQYF
TRBV7-9,TRBJ1-1,NA,NA,TGTGCCAGCAGCTTGGGCCTCACTGAAGCTTTCTTT,CASSLGLTEAFF
TRBV2,TRBJ2-4,NA,NA,TGTGCCAGCAGTGAATATGGGGGAAGGAGGACCAAAAACATTCAGTACTTC,CASSEYGGRRTKNIQYF
TRBV18,TRBJ2-7,NA,TRBD1,TGTGCCAGCTCACCACCTAAAGGGACAGGGCCCTACGAGCAGTACTTC,CASSPPKGTGPYEQYF
TRBV4-3,TRBJ1-1,NA,NA,TGCGCCAGCAGCCAAGCCGGGGTCGGCACTGAAGCTTTCTTT,CASSQAGVGTEAFF
TRBV7-2,TRBJ1-3,NA,TRBD1,TGTGCCAGCAGCTTCCAGGGGGCATACACCATATATTTT,CASSFQGAYTIYF
TRBV6-6,TRBJ2-5,NA,NA,TGTGCCAGCAGTTCCCCCCCGGGGGTGAAGACCCAGTACTTC,CASSSPPGVKTQYF
TRBV4-3,TRBJ1-2,NA,TRBD1,TGCGCCAGCAGCCGCGGCCAGACCGGGACAGGATATGGCTACACCTTC,CASSRGQTGTGYGYTF
TRBV4-2,TRBJ2-1,NA,NA,TGTGCCAGCAGCCAAATAAAAAGCTCCTACAATGAGCAGTTCTTC,CASSQIKSSYNEQFF
TRBV28,TRBJ1-1,NA,NA,TGTGCCAGCAGCCCCGGGACATACGCTTTCTTT,CASSPGTYAFF
TRBV5-1,TRBJ2-3,NA,NA,TGCGCCAGCAGCTTGGCTGGCAGGGGTAGCACAGATACGCAGTATTTT,CASSLAGRGSTDTQYF
TRBV6-1,TRBJ2-5,NA,TRBD1,TGTGCCAGCACCTTGGGACAGAGTGAAGAGACCCAGTACTTC,CASTLGQSEETQYF
TRBV5-6,TRBJ1-5,NA,NA,TGTGCCAGCAGCTTGATCGGGGGCCAGCCCCAGCATTTT,CASSLIGGQPQHF
TRBV18,TRBJ2-1,once,NA,TGTGCCAGCTCACCACTGACTCTTGAGCAGTTCTTC,CASSPLTLEQFF
TRBV25-1,TRBJ1-1,few,TRBD1,TGTGCCAGCAGCCGCACAACGACAGGGCTCACTGAAGCTTTCTTT,CASSRTTTGLTEAFF
TRBV11-2,TRBJ2-7,NA,NA,TGTGCCAGCAGCTCTTCGGGACGGGGCTACGAGCAGTACTTC,CASSSSGRGYEQYF